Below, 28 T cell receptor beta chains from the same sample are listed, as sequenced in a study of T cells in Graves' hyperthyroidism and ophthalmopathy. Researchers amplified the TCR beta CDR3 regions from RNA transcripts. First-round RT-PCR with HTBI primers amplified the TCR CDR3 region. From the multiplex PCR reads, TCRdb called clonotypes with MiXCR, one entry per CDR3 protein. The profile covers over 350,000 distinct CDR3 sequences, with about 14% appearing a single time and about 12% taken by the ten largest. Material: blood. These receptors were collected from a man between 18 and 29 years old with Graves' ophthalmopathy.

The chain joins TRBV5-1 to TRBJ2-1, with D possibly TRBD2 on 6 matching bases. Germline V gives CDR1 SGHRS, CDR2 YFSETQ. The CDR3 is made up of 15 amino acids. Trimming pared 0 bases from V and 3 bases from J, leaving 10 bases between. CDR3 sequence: CASSLASARYNEQFF. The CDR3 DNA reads TGCGCCAGCAGCTTGGCTAGCGCTCGCTACAATGAGCAGTTCTTC.

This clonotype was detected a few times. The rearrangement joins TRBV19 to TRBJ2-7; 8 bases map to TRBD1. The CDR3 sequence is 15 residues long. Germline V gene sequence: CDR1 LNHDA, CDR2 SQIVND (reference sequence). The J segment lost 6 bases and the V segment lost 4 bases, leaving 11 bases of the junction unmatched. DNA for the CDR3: TGTGCCAGTAGTAGAATCGACAGGGGACGGGTCGAGCAGTACTTC. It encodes CASSRIDRGRVEQYF.

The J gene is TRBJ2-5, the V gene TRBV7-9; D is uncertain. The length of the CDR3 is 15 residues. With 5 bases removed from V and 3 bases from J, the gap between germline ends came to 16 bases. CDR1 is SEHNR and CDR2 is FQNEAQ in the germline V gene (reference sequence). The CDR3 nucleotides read TGTGCCAGCAGCCTTAGTAGCAACTGGGAAGAGACCCAGTACTTC. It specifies CASSLSSNWEETQYF.

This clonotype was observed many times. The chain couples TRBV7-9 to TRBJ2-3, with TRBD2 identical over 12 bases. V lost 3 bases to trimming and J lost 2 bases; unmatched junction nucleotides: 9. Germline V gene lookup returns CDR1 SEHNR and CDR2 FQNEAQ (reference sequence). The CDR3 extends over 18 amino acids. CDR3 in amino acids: CASSFALAGGPNTDTQYF. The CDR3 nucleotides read TGTGCCAGCAGCTTTGCCCTAGCGGGAGGGCCCAACACAGATACGCAGTATTTT.

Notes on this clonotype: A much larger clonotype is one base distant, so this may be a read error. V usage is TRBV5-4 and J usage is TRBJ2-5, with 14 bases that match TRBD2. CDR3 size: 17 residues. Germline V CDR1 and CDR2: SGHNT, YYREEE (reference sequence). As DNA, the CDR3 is TGTGACAGCAGCTTGCCGGGACTAGCGGGAGCTAGAGAGACCCAGTACTTC. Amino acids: CDSSLPGLAGARETQYF.

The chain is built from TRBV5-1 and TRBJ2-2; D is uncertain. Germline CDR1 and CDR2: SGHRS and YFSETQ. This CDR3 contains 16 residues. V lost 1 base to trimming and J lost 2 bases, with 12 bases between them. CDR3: CASSLKRQLNTGELFF. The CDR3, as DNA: TGCGCCAGCAGCTTGAAGCGCCAGTTAAACACCGGGGAGCTGTTTTTT.

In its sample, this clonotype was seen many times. CDR3 in DNA: TGTGCCAGCAGCTTAGACAGGGGGACGAGCTACGAGCAGTACTTC. This codes for CASSLDRGTSYEQYF. V and J are TRBV11-2 and TRBJ2-7; 7 nucleotides match TRBD1. The germline CDR1 and CDR2 sequences are SGHAT and FQNNGV. The CDR3 has 15 residues. The junction had 5 bases not matched to a gene; V was cut back by 0 bases and J by 3 bases.

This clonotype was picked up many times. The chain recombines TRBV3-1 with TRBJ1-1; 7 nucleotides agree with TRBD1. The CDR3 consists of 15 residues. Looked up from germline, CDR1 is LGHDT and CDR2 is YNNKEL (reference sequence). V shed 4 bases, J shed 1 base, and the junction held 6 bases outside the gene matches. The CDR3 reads CASSPTTGTNTEAFF. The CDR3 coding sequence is TGTGCCAGCAGCCCGACGACAGGGACGAACACTGAAGCTTTCTTT.

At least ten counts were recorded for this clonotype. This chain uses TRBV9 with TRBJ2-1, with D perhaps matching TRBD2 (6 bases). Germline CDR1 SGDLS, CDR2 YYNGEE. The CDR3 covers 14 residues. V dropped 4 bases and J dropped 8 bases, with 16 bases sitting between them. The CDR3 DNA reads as TGTGCCAGCAGCCCGTGGGGGGACCGGGATGAGCAGTTCTTC. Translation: CASSPWGDRDEQFF.

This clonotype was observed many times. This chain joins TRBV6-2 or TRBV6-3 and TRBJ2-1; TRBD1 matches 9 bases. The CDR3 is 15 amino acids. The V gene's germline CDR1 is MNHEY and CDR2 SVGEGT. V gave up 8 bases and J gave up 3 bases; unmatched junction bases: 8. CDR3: CASATGGGYYNEQFF. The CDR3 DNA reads TGTGCCAGCGCGACAGGGGGGGGGTACTACAATGAGCAGTTCTTC.

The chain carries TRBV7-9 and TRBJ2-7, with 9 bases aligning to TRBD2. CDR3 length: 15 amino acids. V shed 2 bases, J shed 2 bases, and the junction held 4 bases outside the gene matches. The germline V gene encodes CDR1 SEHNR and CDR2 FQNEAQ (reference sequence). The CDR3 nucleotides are TGTGCCAGCAGCTTATTGCGGGGGGGCACCTACGAGCAGTACTTC. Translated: CASSLLRGGTYEQYF.

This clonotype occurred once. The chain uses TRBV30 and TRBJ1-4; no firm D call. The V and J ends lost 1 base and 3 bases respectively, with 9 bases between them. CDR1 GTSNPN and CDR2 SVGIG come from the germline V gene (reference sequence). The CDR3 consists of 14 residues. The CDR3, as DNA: TGTGCCTGGAGTGCGAACGGCTCTAATGAAAAACTGTTTTTT. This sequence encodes CAWSANGSNEKLFF. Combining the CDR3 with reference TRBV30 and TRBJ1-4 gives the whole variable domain SQTIHQWPATLVQPVGSPLSLECTVEGTSNPNLYWYRQAAGRGLQLLFYSVGIGQISSEVPQNLSASRPQDRQFILSSKKLLLSDSGFYLCAWSANGSNEKLFFGSGTQLSVL.

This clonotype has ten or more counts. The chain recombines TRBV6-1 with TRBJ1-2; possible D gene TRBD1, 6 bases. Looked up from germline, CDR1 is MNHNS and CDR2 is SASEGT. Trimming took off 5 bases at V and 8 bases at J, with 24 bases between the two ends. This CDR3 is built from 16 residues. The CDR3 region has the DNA TGTGCCAGCAGTTCCCTCCCTCGTGCGGGGGCGTCCGGCTACACCTTC. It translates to CASSSLPRAGASGYTF.

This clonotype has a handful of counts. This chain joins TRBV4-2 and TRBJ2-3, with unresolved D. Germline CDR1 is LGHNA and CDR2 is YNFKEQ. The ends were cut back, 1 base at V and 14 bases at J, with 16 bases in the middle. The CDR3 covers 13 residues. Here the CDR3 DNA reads TGTGCCAGCAGCCAAGGTGCCTATGCGCTTCTGTATTTT. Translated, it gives CASSQGAYALLYF.

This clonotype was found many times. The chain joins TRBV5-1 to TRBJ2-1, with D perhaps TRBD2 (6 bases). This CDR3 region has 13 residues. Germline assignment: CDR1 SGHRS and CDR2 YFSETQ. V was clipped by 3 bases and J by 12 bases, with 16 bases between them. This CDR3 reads CASSSPEGTVQFF. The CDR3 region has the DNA TGCGCCAGCAGCTCCCCGGAGGGAACGGTGCAGTTCTTC.

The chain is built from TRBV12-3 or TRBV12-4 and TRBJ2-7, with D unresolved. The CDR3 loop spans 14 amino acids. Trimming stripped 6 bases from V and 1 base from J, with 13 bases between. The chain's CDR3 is CASSVVDGSYEQYF. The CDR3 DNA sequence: TGTGCCAGCAGCGTAGTGGACGGATCCTACGAGCAGTACTTC.

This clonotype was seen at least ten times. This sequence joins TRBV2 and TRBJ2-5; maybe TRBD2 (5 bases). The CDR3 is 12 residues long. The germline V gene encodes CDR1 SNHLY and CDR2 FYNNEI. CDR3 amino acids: CVMQRITAPQYF. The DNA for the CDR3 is TGTGTAATGCAGCGGATCACTGCGCCCCAGTACTTC.

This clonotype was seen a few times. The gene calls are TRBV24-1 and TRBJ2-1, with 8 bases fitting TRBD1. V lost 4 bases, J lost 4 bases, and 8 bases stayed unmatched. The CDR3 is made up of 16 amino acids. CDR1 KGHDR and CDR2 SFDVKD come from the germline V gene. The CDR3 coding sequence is TGTGCCACCAGTGACCCTACAGGGGGAGGTTACAATGAGCAGTTCTTC. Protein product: CATSDPTGGGYNEQFF.

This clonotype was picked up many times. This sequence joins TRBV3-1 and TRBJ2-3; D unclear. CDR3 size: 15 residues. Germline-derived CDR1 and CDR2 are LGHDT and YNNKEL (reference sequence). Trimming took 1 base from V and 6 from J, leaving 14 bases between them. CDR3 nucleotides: TGTGCCAGCAGCCAAGCTCTAGAGAGTACGGATACGCAGTATTTT. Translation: CASSQALESTDTQYF.

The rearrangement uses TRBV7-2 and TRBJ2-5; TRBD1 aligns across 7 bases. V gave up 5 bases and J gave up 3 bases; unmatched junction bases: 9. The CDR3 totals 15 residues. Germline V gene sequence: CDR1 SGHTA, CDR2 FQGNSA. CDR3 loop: CASSQTGQYKETQYF. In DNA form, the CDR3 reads TGTGCCAGCAGCCAAACGGGACAGTACAAAGAGACCCAGTACTTC.

The CDR3 sequence: CASSQPSGRDLNEQFF. The CDR3 nucleotides are TGTGCCAGCAGCCAGCCCAGCGGGAGGGACCTCAATGAGCAGTTCTTC. The chain uses TRBV4-2 and TRBJ2-1; 10 nucleotides align to TRBD2. This CDR3 has 16 amino acids. Looked up from germline, CDR1 is LGHNA and CDR2 is YNFKEQ. V lost 3 bases, J lost 6 bases, and 8 bases stayed unmatched.

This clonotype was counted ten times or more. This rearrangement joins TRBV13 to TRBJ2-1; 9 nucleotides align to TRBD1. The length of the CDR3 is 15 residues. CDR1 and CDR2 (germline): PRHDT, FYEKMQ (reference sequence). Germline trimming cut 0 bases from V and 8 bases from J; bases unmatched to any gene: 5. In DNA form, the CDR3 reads TGTGCCAGCAGCTTAGGGGACAGGGGTTTGGATGAGCAGTTCTTC. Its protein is CASSLGDRGLDEQFF.

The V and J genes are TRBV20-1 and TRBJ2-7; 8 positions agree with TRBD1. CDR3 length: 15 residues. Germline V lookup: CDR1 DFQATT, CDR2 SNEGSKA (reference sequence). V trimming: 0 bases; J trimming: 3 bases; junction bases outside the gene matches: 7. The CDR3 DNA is TGCAGTGCTAGAGACGACAGGGGTTTTTTCTACGAGCAGTACTTC. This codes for CSARDDRGFFYEQYF.

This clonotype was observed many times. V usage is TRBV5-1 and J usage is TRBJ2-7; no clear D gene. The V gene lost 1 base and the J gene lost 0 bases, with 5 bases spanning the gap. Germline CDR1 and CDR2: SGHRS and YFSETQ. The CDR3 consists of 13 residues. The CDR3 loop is CASSLTASYEQYF. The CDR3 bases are TGCGCCAGCAGCTTGACCGCCTCCTACGAGCAGTACTTC.

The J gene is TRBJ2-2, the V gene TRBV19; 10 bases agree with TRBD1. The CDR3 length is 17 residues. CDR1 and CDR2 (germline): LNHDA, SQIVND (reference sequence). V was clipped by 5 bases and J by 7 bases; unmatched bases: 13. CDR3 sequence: CASSSGPGQGFGGELFF. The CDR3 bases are TGTGCCAGTAGTTCAGGCCCGGGACAGGGGTTCGGCGGGGAGCTGTTTTTT.

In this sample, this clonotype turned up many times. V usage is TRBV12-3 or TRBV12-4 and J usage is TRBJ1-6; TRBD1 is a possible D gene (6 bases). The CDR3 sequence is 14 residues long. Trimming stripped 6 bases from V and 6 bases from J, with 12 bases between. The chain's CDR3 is CASSHPGANSPLHF. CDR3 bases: TGTGCCAGCAGCCACCCGGGGGCTAATTCACCCCTCCACTTT.

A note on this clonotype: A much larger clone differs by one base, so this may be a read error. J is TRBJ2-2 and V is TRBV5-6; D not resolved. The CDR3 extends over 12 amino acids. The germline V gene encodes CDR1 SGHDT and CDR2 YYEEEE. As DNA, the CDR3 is TGTTCCAGCAGCTTTTGGTCCGGGGAGCTGTTTTTT. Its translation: CSSSFWSGELFF.

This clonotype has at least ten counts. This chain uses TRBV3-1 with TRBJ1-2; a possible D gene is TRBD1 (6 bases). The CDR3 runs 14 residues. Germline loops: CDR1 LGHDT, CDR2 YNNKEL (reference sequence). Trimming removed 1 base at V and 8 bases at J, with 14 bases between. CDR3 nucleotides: TGTGCCAGCAGCCAAGGAGGGGGGCGTCTGGGCTACACCTTC. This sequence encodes CASSQGGGRLGYTF.